This passage covers 3 T cell receptor beta chains from one sample sequenced in a study of shared clonotypes between healthy human individuals. Clones were read by immunoSEQ multiplex PCR, and TCRdb kept only the in-frame ones, dropping some. The data contain fewer than 1.8 million clones, 97% to 99% of them seen just once; the ten biggest clones take up roughly 0.36%. Material for sequencing was naive CD4+ T cells sorted from blood. The subset is: CD45RA+ positively selected. These TCRs come from a man under 40 in good health.

This rearrangement joins TRBV14 to TRBJ2-1; perhaps TRBD2 as D (6 bases). This CDR3 is built from 13 residues. V lost 1 base, J lost 12 bases, and 13 bases lay in between. Germline V gene data show CDR1 as SGHDN and CDR2 as FVKESK. CDR3 residues: CASSQGLRRGQFF. DNA for the CDR3: TGTGCCAGCAGCCAAGGACTTCGGAGGGGGCAGTTCTTC.

V and J are TRBV15 and TRBJ2-3, with D possibly being TRBD1 (6 bases). CDR3 length: 13 residues. V shed 9 bases and J shed 5 bases, with 15 bases lying between them. In germline, CDR1 is LNHNV, CDR2 YYDKDF (reference sequence). CDR3 DNA: TGTGCCACTAGGGGGACGGCACGAGATACGCAGTATTTT. Residues: CATRGTARDTQYF.

The chain combines TRBV7-3 with TRBJ2-7; 8 bases agree with TRBD1. CDR3 length: 14 amino acids. Germline values: CDR1 SGHTA, CDR2 FQGTGA. After removal of 1 base from V and 5 bases from J, the junction contained 4 bases not matched to a gene. The CDR3, as DNA: TGTGCCAGCAGCTTAAGACAGGGGAACGACGAGCAGTACTTC. It translates to CASSLRQGNDEQYF. Using reference TRBV7-3 and TRBJ2-7 for the parts outside the CDR3, the full variable domain is GAGVSQTPSNKVTEKGKYVELRCDPISGHTALYWYRQSLGQGPEFLIYFQGTGAADDSGLPNDRFFAVRPEGSVSTLKIQRTERGDSAVYLCASSLRQGNDEQYFGPGTRLTVT.